The sequence of this T cell receptor (beta chain) was determined in a study of cytomegalovirus exposure and HLA in healthy donors. Primers for the PCR totalled 60 Vbeta and 13 Jbeta. Profiled with immunoSEQ multiplex PCR; TCRdb holds only in-frame clones, not every one. The sample contains about 140,000 clones, 80% of which appear only once. This CDR3 is built from 13 residues. CDR1 KGHSH and CDR2 LQKENI come from the germline V gene. Deletions cut 3 bases from V and 2 bases from J, with 8 bases between. This chain connects TRBV18 to TRBJ2-7; no firm D call. The sequence was collected from a man aged 50 to 60 in good health and CMV-seronegative. The sequenced material came from PBMCs. The CDR3 bases are TGTGCCAGCTCACCTAACAGAGCCTACGAGCAGTACTTC. Translated, it gives CASSPNRAYEQYF.